Below, 18 T cell receptor beta chains from the same sample are listed, as sequenced in a study of T cell repertoires in cytomegalovirus infection. TCRdb used MiXCR to reprocess the reads, holding one entry per CDR3 protein. Among 350,000 to 550,000 distinct CDR3 sequences listed, 31% were seen once. Source material: PBMCs. These receptors originate from a human donor in good health (CMV status not recorded). Some clones in this sample may be carry-over from other donors' samples.

This clonotype was counted many times. The CDR3 nucleotides are TGTGCCAGCAGTGAAGAGAGGACGGTCTCACGGGCGGGAGATACGCAGTATTTT. Amino acid sequence: CASSEERTVSRAGDTQYF. The V and J genes are TRBV6-1 and TRBJ2-3; maybe TRBD2 (5 bases). Germline V lookup: CDR1 MNHNS, CDR2 SASEGT. This CDR3 spans 18 amino acids. Trimming left V 1 base short and J 5 bases short, with 22 bases between.

There are a few counts of this clonotype. The rearrangement uses TRBV24-1 and TRBJ1-5; D is uncertain. V was trimmed by 6 bases and J by 0 bases, leaving 8 bases between them. Germline V gives CDR1 KGHDR, CDR2 SFDVKD. The CDR3 sequence is 14 residues long. For the CDR3, the DNA is TGTGCCACCAGTAAAGGGTCTAGCAATCAGCCCCAGCATTTT. This encodes CATSKGSSNQPQHF.

DNA for the CDR3: TGTGCCACCAGTGAGGGCGGGGGCCACACAGATACGCAGTATTTT. Encoded protein: CATSEGGGHTDTQYF. The rearrangement joins TRBV24-1 to TRBJ2-3, with D perhaps matching TRBD2 (7 bases). The CDR3 spans 15 residues. The V end was cut by 4 bases, the J end by 2 bases, with 12 bases between. Germline V lookup: CDR1 KGHDR, CDR2 SFDVKD.

This clonotype showed up just once. Possible read error: a much larger clone is one base away. V gene TRBV6-2 or TRBV6-3 combines with J gene TRBJ1-1, with a tentative D call TRBD1 (5 bases). V lost 2 bases and J lost 5, with 15 bases in between. Germline V gene data show CDR1 as MNHEY and CDR2 as SVGEGT. This CDR3 comprises 15 residues. CDR3 in amino acids: CASSYPGRGTTEAFF. CDR3 DNA: TGTGCCAGCAGTTACCCCGGACGGGGGACGACTGAAGCTTTCTTT.

This clonotype was counted at least ten times. J is TRBJ2-1 and V is TRBV7-8; D may be TRBD1 (6 bases). Germline values: CDR1 SGHVS, CDR2 FQNEAQ. V lost 4 bases, J lost 4 bases, and 20 bases lay in between. The CDR3 contains 17 residues. The CDR3 DNA reads TGTGCCAGCAGCTCCAACCCGGGACAAGTGTCGTACAATGAGCAGTTCTTC. It is translated as CASSSNPGQVSYNEQFF. Full variable domain (rest looked up from reference TRBV7-8 and TRBJ2-1): GAGVSQSPRYKVAKRGQDVALRCDPISGHVSLFWYQQALGQGPEFLTYFQNEAQLDKSGLPSDRFFAERPEGSVSTLKIQRTQQEDSAVYLCASSSNPGQVSYNEQFFGPGTRLTVL.

This clonotype appeared a few times. The chain couples TRBV6-2 or TRBV6-3 to TRBJ2-2, with D unresolved. Germline lookup yields CDR1 MNHEY and CDR2 SVGEGT. Trimming pared 2 bases from V and 4 bases from J, leaving 8 bases between. This CDR3 is built from 14 residues. CDR3 DNA sequence: TGTGCCAGCAGTTACGCACTTCTCACCGGGGAGCTGTTTTTT. The encoded protein is CASSYALLTGELFF.

Details on this clonotype: This may be a read error: a much more frequent sequence differs by one nucleotide. The chain has TRBV4-1 and TRBJ1-1, with a tentative D call TRBD1 (5 bases). CDR1 is MGHRA, CDR2 YSYEKL, per germline. The CDR3 spans 15 residues. The CDR3 protein is CASIQEGKGNTEAFF. CDR3 DNA: TGCGCCAGCATCCAAGAGGGGAAAGGGAACACTGAAGCTTTCTTT.

The chain uses TRBV6-2 or TRBV6-3 and TRBJ1-1; D is ambiguous. Per the germline V gene, CDR1 is MNHEY and CDR2 is SVGEGT. The CDR3 has 12 residues. V lost 2 bases and J 2 bases, leaving 3 bases between the germline ends. The CDR3 is CASSYVNTEAFF. The CDR3 DNA reads as TGTGCCAGCAGTTACGTCAACACTGAAGCTTTCTTT.

This clonotype was observed a few times. This chain uses TRBV12-3 or TRBV12-4 with TRBJ2-5, with 13 positions matching TRBD2. Trimming removed 6 bases from V and 5 bases from J; junction bases left unmatched: 3. The CDR3 spans 14 residues. The CDR3, as DNA: TGTGCCAGCAGACTAGCGGGGGGGCGGGAGACCCAGTACTTC. Translating it yields CASRLAGGRETQYF.

This clonotype was found a few times. V usage is TRBV28 and J usage is TRBJ1-1; D is unclear. The CDR3 totals 17 residues. Per the germline V gene, CDR1 is MDHEN and CDR2 is SYDVKM. Trimming pared 5 bases from V and 3 bases from J, leaving 22 bases between. This chain's CDR3 is CASSPYKFIGPDTEAFF. The CDR3 DNA follows: TGTGCCAGCAGTCCCTACAAGTTCATTGGGCCAGACACTGAAGCTTTCTTT.

Comments on this clonotype: A much bigger clone sits one base away, suggesting this may be a read error. The CDR3 ends on some other residue instead of the conserved phenylalanine or tryptophan, so this is likely a read error. The chain has TRBV12-3 or TRBV12-4 and TRBJ2-5, with 8 bases fitting TRBD2. J was trimmed by 0 bases and V by 3 bases; bases with no gene match: 9. The CDR3 has 17 amino acids. The CDR3 here is CASSLTGGRGYQETQYL. CDR3 sequence (DNA): TGTGCCAGCAGTTTGACGGGGGGGCGGGGGTACCAAGAGACCCAGTACTTA.

This clonotype has ten or more counts. The chain employs TRBV6-4 and TRBJ2-2, with 12 positions matching TRBD2. V lost 5 bases, J lost 3 bases, and 1 base stayed unmatched. This CDR3 contains 15 residues. CDR1 is MRHNA and CDR2 is SNTAGT in the germline V gene. The CDR3 region is CASSRTSGDTGELFF. In nucleotides, the CDR3 is TGTGCCAGCAGTCGGACTAGCGGGGACACCGGGGAGCTGTTTTTT.

This clonotype was picked up a small number of times. The gene calls are TRBV6-5 and TRBJ1-6, with D unresolved. The V gene's germline CDR1 is MNHEY and CDR2 SVGAGI. Between the trimmed V and J ends, which lost 2 bases and 9 bases, there was a span of 14 bases. The CDR3 length is 15 residues. The CDR3: CASSYMQDGSSPLHF. In nucleotides, the CDR3 is TGTGCCAGCAGTTACATGCAGGATGGATCTTCACCCCTCCACTTT.

This clonotype has a handful of counts. V is TRBV15 and J is TRBJ1-2; D remains unclear. Deletions cut 5 bases from V and 1 base from J, with 14 bases between. This CDR3 is built from 15 residues. The germline gives CDR1 LNHNV, CDR2 YYDKDF (reference sequence). CDR3 sequence (DNA): TGTGCCACCAGCGGAAGAGGTGGCGGTAACTATGGCTACACCTTC. Residues: CATSGRGGGNYGYTF.

This clonotype was counted ten times or more. The V call is TRBV28, the J call TRBJ2-3; D might be TRBD1 (7 bases). This CDR3 is 15 amino acids long. Germline CDR1 and CDR2: MDHEN and SYDVKM. Trimming stripped 6 bases from V and 1 base from J, with 14 bases between. CDR3 region: CASSQGGDRTDTQYF. CDR3 sequence (DNA): TGTGCCAGCAGCCAGGGGGGCGACCGCACAGATACGCAGTATTTT. Full variable domain (missing parts from reference TRBV28 and TRBJ2-3): DVKVTQSSRYLVKRTGEKVFLECVQDMDHENMFWYRQDPGLGLRLIYFSYDVKMKEKGDIPEGYSVSREKKERFSLILESASTNQTSMYLCASSQGGDRTDTQYFGPGTRLTVL.

This clonotype was picked up many times. V and J are TRBV5-1 and TRBJ2-2; the D call may be TRBD1 or TRBD2 (5 bases each). CDR1 and CDR2 (germline): SGHRS, YFSETQ. The V gene lost 0 bases and the J gene lost 5 bases, with 11 bases spanning the gap. The CDR3 runs to 15 residues. The CDR3 DNA reads TGCGCCAGCAGCTTGGCCATCTGGGGGACCGGGGAGCTGTTTTTT. Protein: CASSLAIWGTGELFF. Combining the CDR3 with reference TRBV5-1 and TRBJ2-2 gives the whole variable domain KAGVTQTPRYLIKTRGQQVTLSCSPISGHRSVSWYQQTPGQGLQFLFEYFSETQRNKGNFPGRFSGRQFSNSRSEMNVSTLELGDSALYLCASSLAIWGTGELFFGEGSRLTVL.

This chain joins TRBV10-3 and TRBJ2-1; a possible D gene is TRBD1 (6 bases). V lost 5 bases, J lost 0 bases, and 8 bases lay in between. Looked up from germline, CDR1 is ENHRY and CDR2 is SYGVKD. This CDR3 has 14 amino acids. DNA for the CDR3: TGTGCCATCAGTCAGGGGAACTCCTACAATGAGCAGTTCTTC. Amino acids: CAISQGNSYNEQFF.

This chain uses TRBV6-1 with TRBJ1-6, with TRBD1 as a possible D gene (5 bases). CDR1 is MNHNS and CDR2 is SASEGT in the germline V gene. The CDR3 runs 18 residues. Trimming pared 6 bases from V and 0 bases from J, leaving 18 bases between. CDR3 bases: TGTGCCAGCAGCGAAACGGGACTCCCAAGCTCCTATAATTCACCCCTCCACTTT. It codes for CASSETGLPSSYNSPLHF.